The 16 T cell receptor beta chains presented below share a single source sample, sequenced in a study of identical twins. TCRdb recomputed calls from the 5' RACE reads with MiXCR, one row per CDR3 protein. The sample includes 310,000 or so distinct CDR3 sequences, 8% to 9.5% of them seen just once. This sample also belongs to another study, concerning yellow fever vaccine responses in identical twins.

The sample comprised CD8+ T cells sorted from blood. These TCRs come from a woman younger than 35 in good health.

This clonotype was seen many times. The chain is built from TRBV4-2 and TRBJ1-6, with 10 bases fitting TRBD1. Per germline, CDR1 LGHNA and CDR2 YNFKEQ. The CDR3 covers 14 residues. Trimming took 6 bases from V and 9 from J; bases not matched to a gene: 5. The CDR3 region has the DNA TGTGCCAGCAGTGGGACAGGGGATTTTTCACCCCTCCACTTT. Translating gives CASSGTGDFSPLHF.

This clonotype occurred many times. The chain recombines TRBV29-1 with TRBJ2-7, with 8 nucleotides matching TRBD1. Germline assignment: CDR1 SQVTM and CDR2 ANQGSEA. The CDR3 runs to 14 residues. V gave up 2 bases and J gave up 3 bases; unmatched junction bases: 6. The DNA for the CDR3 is TGCAGCGTTGAACTCCCGGACAGGGTCTACGAGCAGTACTTC. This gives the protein CSVELPDRVYEQYF.

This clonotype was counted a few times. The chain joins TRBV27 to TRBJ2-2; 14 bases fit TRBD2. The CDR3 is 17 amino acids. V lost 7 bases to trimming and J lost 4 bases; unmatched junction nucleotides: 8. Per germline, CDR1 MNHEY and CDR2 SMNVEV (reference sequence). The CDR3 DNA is TGTGCCAGCATGGGACTAGCGGGAGAAAATAGCACCGGGGAGCTGTTTTTT. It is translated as CASMGLAGENSTGELFF.

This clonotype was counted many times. The CDR3 region has the DNA TGTGCCAGCAGTTGGGCAGGGAGCAATCAGCCCCAGCATTTT. Its translation: CASSWAGSNQPQHF. The chain links TRBV12-3 or TRBV12-4 to TRBJ1-5; possibly TRBD1 for D (5 bases). The CDR3 has 14 residues. Between the trimmed V and J ends, which lost 4 bases and 1 base, there was a span of 8 bases.

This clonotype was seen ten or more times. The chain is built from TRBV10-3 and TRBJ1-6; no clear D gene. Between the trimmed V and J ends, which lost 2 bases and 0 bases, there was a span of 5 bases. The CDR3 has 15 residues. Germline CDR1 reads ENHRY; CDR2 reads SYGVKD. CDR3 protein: CAISEDPSYNSPLHF. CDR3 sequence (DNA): TGTGCCATCAGTGAGGACCCCTCCTATAATTCACCCCTCCACTTT.

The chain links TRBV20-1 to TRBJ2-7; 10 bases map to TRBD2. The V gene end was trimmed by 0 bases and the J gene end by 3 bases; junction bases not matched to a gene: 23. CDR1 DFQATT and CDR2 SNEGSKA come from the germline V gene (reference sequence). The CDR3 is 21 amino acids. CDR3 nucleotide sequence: TGCAGTGCTAGAGATTCTTTGGGTGGGCTAGCGGGAGTCAGCTGGGTCTACGAGCAGTACTTC. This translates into CSARDSLGGLAGVSWVYEQYF.

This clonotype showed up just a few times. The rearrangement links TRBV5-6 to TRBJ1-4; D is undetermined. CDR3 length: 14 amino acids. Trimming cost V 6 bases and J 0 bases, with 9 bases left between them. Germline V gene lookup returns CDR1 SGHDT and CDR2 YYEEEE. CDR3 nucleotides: TGTGCCAGCAAATACCTTGCAACTAATGAAAAACTGTTTTTT. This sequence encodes CASKYLATNEKLFF.

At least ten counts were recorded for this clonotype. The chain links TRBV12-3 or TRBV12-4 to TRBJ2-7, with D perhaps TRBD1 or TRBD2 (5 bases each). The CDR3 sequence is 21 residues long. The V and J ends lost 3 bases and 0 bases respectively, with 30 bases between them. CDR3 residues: CASSLSSRSGRTHTGSYEQYF. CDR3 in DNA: TGTGCCAGCAGTTTGTCCAGCCGGTCGGGACGGACTCACACGGGCTCCTACGAGCAGTACTTC.

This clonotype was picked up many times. In nucleotides, the CDR3 is TGCGCCAGCAGCTGGGAAGGGGACTCCTACGAGCAGTACTTC. This sequence encodes CASSWEGDSYEQYF. V and J are TRBV5-1 and TRBJ2-7; a weak D match, TRBD1 (5 bases). Germline loops: CDR1 SGHRS, CDR2 YFSETQ. The V and J ends lost 3 bases and 0 bases respectively, with 10 bases between them. The CDR3 runs 14 residues.

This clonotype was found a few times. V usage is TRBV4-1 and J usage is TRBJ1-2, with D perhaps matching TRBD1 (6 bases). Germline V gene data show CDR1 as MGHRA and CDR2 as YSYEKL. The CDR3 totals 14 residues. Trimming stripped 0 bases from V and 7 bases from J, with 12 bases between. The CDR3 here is CASSQDRGRGGYTF. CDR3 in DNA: TGCGCCAGCAGCCAAGACAGGGGAAGGGGTGGCTACACCTTC.

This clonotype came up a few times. The CDR3 loop is CASSLATGNEQFF. In DNA form, the CDR3 reads TGTGCCAGCAGTTTAGCGACAGGTAATGAGCAGTTCTTC. The V gene is TRBV12-3 or TRBV12-4, the J gene TRBJ2-1, with D maybe TRBD1 (6 bases). V shed 0 bases and J shed 7 bases, with 7 bases lying between them. CDR3 length: 13 amino acids.

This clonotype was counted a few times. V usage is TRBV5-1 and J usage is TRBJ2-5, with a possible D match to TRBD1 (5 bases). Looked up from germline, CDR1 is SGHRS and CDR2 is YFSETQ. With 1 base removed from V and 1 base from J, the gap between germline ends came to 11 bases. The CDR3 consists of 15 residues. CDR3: CASSLIPGRQETQYF. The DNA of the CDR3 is TGCGCCAGCAGCTTGATTCCAGGGCGCCAAGAGACCCAGTACTTC.

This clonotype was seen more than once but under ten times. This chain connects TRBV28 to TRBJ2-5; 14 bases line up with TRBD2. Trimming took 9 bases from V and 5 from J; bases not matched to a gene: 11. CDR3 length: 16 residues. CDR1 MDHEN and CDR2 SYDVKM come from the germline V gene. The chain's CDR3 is CASTPRLAGGPETQYF. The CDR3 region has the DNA TGTGCCAGTACACCCCGACTAGCGGGGGGGCCCGAGACCCAGTACTTC.

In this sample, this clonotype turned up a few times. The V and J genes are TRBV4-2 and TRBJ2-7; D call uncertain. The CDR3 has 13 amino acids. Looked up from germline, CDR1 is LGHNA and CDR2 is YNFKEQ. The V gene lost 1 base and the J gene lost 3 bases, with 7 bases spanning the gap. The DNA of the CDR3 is TGTGCCAGCAGCCAAGGTGACAACTACGAGCAGTACTTC. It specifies CASSQGDNYEQYF.

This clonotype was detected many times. The CDR3 here is CASRRTGGFNEQFF. The CDR3, as DNA: TGTGCCAGCAGACGGACAGGGGGCTTCAATGAGCAGTTCTTC. V gene TRBV5-4 combines with J gene TRBJ2-1; 11 bases are a match to TRBD1. Germline V gene lookup returns CDR1 SGHNT and CDR2 YYREEE (reference sequence). Trimming took 5 bases from V and 6 from J; bases not matched to a gene: 4. The CDR3 totals 14 residues.

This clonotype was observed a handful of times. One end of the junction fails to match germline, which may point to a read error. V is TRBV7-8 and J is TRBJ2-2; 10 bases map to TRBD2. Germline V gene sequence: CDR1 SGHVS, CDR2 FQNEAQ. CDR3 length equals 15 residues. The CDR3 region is CASRLAGGGTGELFF. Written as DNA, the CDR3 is TGTGCCAGCAGATTAGCGGGAGGCGGGACCGGGGAGCTGTTTTTT.